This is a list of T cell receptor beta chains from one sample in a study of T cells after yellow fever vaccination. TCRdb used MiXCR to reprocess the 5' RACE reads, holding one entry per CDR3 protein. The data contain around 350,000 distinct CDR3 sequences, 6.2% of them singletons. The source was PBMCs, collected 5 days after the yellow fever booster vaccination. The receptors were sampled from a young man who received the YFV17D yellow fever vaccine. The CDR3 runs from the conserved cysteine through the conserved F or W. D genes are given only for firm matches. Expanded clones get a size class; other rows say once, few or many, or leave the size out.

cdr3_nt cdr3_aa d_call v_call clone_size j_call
TGCAGTGCTAGAGGAGTTAAGTCCGGGACTAGGTACAATGAGCAGTTCTTC CSARGVKSGTRYNEQFF TRBD2 TRBV20-1 few TRBJ2-1
TGCAGTGCTACACAGGGGGCCATGGGGGGGACCCAGTACTTC CSATQGAMGGTQYF TRBD1 TRBV20-1 few TRBJ2-5
TGTGCCAGCCTTCCCCGACAGGGAAGGGTATTTTTC CASLPRQGRVFF TRBD1 TRBV6-2/TRBV6-3 few TRBJ2-5
TGTGCCAGCAGGGGGTCCGGCACTGAAGCTTTCTTT CASRGSGTEAFF - TRBV12-3/TRBV12-4 many TRBJ1-1
TGTGCCAGCAGCCAAACCTCGGACAGCTACAATGAGCAGTTCTTC CASSQTSDSYNEQFF - TRBV4-2 many TRBJ2-1
TGTGCCAGCAGCTACGAACCCTTAGCCAAAAACATTCAGTACTTC CASSYEPLAKNIQYF - TRBV7-9 few TRBJ2-4
TGTGCCAGCAGCCGTACAACCAAGACTAGCGGGAGCACAGATACGCAGTATTTT CASSRTTKTSGSTDTQYF TRBD2 TRBV11-2 - TRBJ2-3
TGCAGTGCTAGAGGAGCACAGGGGTCCTACGAGCAGTACTTC CSARGAQGSYEQYF TRBD1 TRBV20-1 few TRBJ2-7
TGCAGCGTTGCGGGACAGGGGAACTATGGCTACACCTTC CSVAGQGNYGYTF TRBD1 TRBV29-1 few TRBJ1-2
TGTGCCAGCAGCTCCGGGGCGGGTTTTAACGGCTACGAGCAGTACTTC CASSSGAGFNGYEQYF - TRBV7-6 - TRBJ2-7
TGTGCCAGCAGTTCCACCCGAGGGCTCGACGAGCAGTACTTC CASSSTRGLDEQYF - TRBV12-3/TRBV12-4 many TRBJ2-7
TGCAGTGCTAGAGACCACGTTGGCTCGGATACGCAGTATTTT CSARDHVGSDTQYF - TRBV20-1 - TRBJ2-3
TGCGCCAGCAGCCAAGACGCGGGAGGGTTGAATGAGCAGTTCTTC CASSQDAGGLNEQFF TRBD2 TRBV4-1 many TRBJ2-1
TGTGCCAGCAGTCACAACGGGGAGCTGTTTTTT CASSHNGELFF - TRBV6-5 few TRBJ2-2
TGCAGCGTCCTTGGACTAGCGGGAGGGACTTTAAATGAGCAGTTCTTC CSVLGLAGGTLNEQFF TRBD2 TRBV29-1 few TRBJ2-1
TGTGCCAGCAACAGGGATACGCAGTATTTT CASNRDTQYF - TRBV6-6 - TRBJ2-3
TGCAGCGTGGGGACAGGGGATTACAATGAGCAGTTCTTC CSVGTGDYNEQFF TRBD1 TRBV29-1 many TRBJ2-1
TGCGCCAGCAGCTTGGAGCGCGGGACCGGCACAGATACGCAGTATTTT CASSLERGTGTDTQYF - TRBV5-1 few TRBJ2-3